This T cell receptor beta chain was obtained from a study of blood T cell repertoires in COVID-19. Looking at the study overall: Acute-phase and convalescent COVID-19 samples originated in the United States, Italy and Spain. T cells, B-cell-depleted T cells, or PBMCs provided the cDNA or gDNA that served as material.

The table lists this clone with a few counts. Looked up from germline, CDR1 is SGHNT and CDR2 is YENEEA. This CDR3 is 14 amino acids long. Trimming left V 5 bases short and J 4 bases short, with 14 bases between. Recruited during active infection, patients (from Seattle) were subsequently followed longitudinally. The method was immunoSEQ multiplex PCR; TCRdb's version includes in-frame clones alone and lacks a portion of them. The sample shows about 150,000 clones, around 85% of them seen only once. The V and J genes are TRBV11-3 and TRBJ1-2; D possibly corresponds to TRBD1 (5 bases). The TCR sequence derives from a man aged 55 to 69 with COVID-19, enrolled during active disease. The source material was peripheral blood. The CDR3 loop is CASSLGGGTYGYTF. Here the CDR3 DNA reads TGTGCCAGCAGCCTCGGGGGGGGGACCTATGGCTACACCTTC.